This T cell receptor (beta chain) appears in the sequencing data of a study of cytomegalovirus exposure and HLA in healthy donors. This CDR3 is 16 amino acids long. Germline-derived CDR1 and CDR2 are MNHNS and SASEGT. The V gene lost 0 bases and the J gene lost 0 bases, with 9 bases spanning the gap. PCR was performed using 60 Vbeta and 13 Jbeta primers. Method: immunoSEQ multiplex PCR; TCRdb's copy keeps in-frame clones and lacks some. The sample consists of approximately 150,000 clones, less than 90% of them appearing once. This clone was counted between two and nine times. The source of this sequence is a boy between 2 and 15 years old in good health and CMV-seronegative. The chain combines TRBV6-1 with TRBJ1-5; D call uncertain. Sequencing input: PBMCs. The CDR3 protein is CASSEAQQNSNQPQHF. The CDR3 nucleotides read TGTGCCAGCAGTGAAGCGCAACAGAATAGCAATCAGCCCCAGCATTTT.